This passage covers 9 T cell receptor beta chains from one sample sequenced in a study of T cell responses to AZD1222 COVID-19 vaccine. Produced via immunoSEQ multiplex PCR; TCRdb's table is partial and in-frame only. The table has approximately 150,000 clones, around 90% seen once. Sequenced material: peripheral blood, taken 28 days after the second dose of the MenACWY control vaccine. These receptors originate from an adult who received the MenACWY meningococcal vaccine as a control.

The chain uses TRBV2 and TRBJ2-1; D gene unclear. The CDR3 runs to 13 residues. V lost 3 bases, J lost 9 bases, and 12 bases lay in between. Germline V gene sequence: CDR1 SNHLY, CDR2 FYNNEI. The CDR3 region is CASSEYGPGEQFF. The CDR3 DNA reads as TGTGCCAGCAGTGAGTACGGCCCGGGTGAGCAGTTCTTC.

V gene TRBV2 combines with J gene TRBJ1-2; D not resolved. The ends were cut back, 4 bases at V and 4 bases at J, with 4 bases in the middle. Germline loops: CDR1 SNHLY, CDR2 FYNNEI. The CDR3 is 11 amino acids. The CDR3 here is CASSGPYGYTF. In DNA, the CDR3 is TGTGCCAGCAGTGGTCCCTATGGCTACACCTTC.

The rearrangement joins TRBV3-1 (or the pseudogene TRBV3-2) to TRBJ2-2; 9 nucleotides agree with TRBD1. The CDR3 loop spans 16 amino acids. The junction had 1 base not matched to a gene; V was cut back by 0 bases and J by 2 bases. Germline lookup yields CDR1 LGHDT and CDR2 YNNKEL (reference sequence). As DNA, the CDR3 is TGTGCCAGCAGCCAAGAGGGACAGGGAAACACCGGGGAGCTGTTTTTT. This translates into CASSQEGQGNTGELFF.

This chain links TRBV4-3 with TRBJ2-7; no reliable D call. This CDR3 comprises 11 residues. The germline CDR1 and CDR2 sequences are LGHNA and YSLEER. Between the trimmed V and J ends, which lost 1 base and 6 bases, there was a span of 4 bases. The CDR3 DNA sequence: TGCGCCAGCAGCCAAGGGGTCGAGCAGTACTTC. This encodes CASSQGVEQYF.

The rearrangement joins TRBV7-2 to TRBJ1-5; 8 nucleotides align to TRBD1. V was pared by 0 bases and J by 5 bases, with 3 bases of the junction left unmatched. The CDR3 runs to 15 residues. The germline V gene encodes CDR1 SGHTA and CDR2 FQGNSA. The CDR3 nucleotides read TGTGCCAGCAGCTTAGCTCCCAGGGGGCATCAGCCCCAGCATTTT. Translated: CASSLAPRGHQPQHF.

The rearrangement links TRBV28 to TRBJ1-2; 8 bases are shared with TRBD1. This CDR3 comprises 13 residues. Looked up from germline, CDR1 is MDHEN and CDR2 is SYDVKM. With 2 bases clipped from V and 7 bases from J, the junction kept 3 bases outside the gene matches. The CDR3 here is CASSLPRGPGYTF. The CDR3 DNA is TGTGCCAGCAGTTTACCCAGGGGGCCTGGCTACACCTTC.

This clone has just one count. J is TRBJ1-2 and V is TRBV7-9; 9 positions match TRBD1. With 0 bases clipped from V and 6 bases from J, the junction kept 2 bases outside the gene matches. The CDR3 sequence is 14 residues long. Germline CDR1 reads SEHNR; CDR2 reads FQNEAQ (reference sequence). CDR3 coding DNA: TGTGCCAGCAGCTTAGCCGGGACAGGGAATGGCTACACCTTC. The encoded protein is CASSLAGTGNGYTF.

The chain is built from TRBV28 and TRBJ1-2, with TRBD1 matching 11 bases. The germline V gene encodes CDR1 MDHEN and CDR2 SYDVKM. The junction had 13 bases not matched to a gene; V was cut back by 5 bases and J by 5 bases. The CDR3 length is 17 residues. CDR3 protein: CASSLETGTGGLYGYTF. DNA of the CDR3: TGTGCCAGCAGTCTCGAAACCGGGACAGGGGGTTTGTATGGCTACACCTTC.

The V call is TRBV6-2 or TRBV6-3, the J call TRBJ2-5; D possibly corresponds to TRBD1 (6 bases). CDR3 length equals 16 residues. Trimming left V 2 bases short and J 5 bases short, with 18 bases between. The V gene's germline CDR1 is MNHEY and CDR2 SVGEGT. This CDR3 is CASSYGAQGSGETQYF. In nucleotides, the CDR3 is TGTGCCAGCAGTTACGGGGCACAGGGAAGTGGGGAGACCCAGTACTTC.